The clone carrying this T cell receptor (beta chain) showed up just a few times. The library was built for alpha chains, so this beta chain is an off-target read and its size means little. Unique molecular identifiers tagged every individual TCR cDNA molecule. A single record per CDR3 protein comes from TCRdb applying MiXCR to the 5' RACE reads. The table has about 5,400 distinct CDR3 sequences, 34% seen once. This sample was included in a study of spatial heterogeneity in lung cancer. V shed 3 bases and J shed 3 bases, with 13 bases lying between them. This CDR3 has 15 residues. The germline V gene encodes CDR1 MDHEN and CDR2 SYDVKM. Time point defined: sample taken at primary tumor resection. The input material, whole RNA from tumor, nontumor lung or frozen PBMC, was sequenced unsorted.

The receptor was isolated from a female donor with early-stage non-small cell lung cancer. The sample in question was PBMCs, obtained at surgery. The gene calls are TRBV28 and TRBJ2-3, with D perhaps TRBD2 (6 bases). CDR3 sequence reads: CASSLWGVGTDTQYF. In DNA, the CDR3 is TGTGCCAGCAGTTTGTGGGGGGTGGGTACAGATACGCAGTATTTT.